The following is a T cell receptor (beta chain) sequence with its context. The antigen it recognizes is unknown. The input lacks base qualities; no much larger clone sits a single base away. This record belongs to a study of blood T cell repertoires in COVID-19 (dated by TCRdb to 2020 to 2022). At the level of the whole study: Collaborator samples came from the United States, Italy and Spain and covered acute and convalescent phases of COVID-19. The prospective study material was composed of cDNA or gDNA derived from T cells, B-cell-depleted T cells, or PBMCs. The dataset comprised deeply sampled blood TCRbeta repertoires from subjects exposed to, actively infected with, or recovered from COVID-19. The repertoires were released in a freely available public database meant as a resource for research on the immune response to SARS-CoV-2. Samples were obtained from the ongoing ImmuneRACE study (first 160 participants) and from over a thousand subjects provided by 6 global collaborators. Sample metadata almost always included a de-identified subject ID, COVID-19 status, age in years and sex. Where available, HLA class I and class II types were obtained from metadata supplied by the sample provider rather than from assay-based typing.

The collaborating institutions used their own protocols to collect whole blood in K2EDTA tubes. Collaborator samples were shipped for TCRbeta analysis as frozen whole blood, isolated PBMCs, or DNA extracted from either sample type. The immunoSEQ Assay, a bias-controlled multiplex PCR, was used to amplify TCRbeta CDR3 regions from genomic DNA. The study's own analysis went as follows. The number of nucleated cells in each sample was estimated by amplification of reference gene primers within the assay. To quantify the absolute abundance of each unique TCRbeta CDR3 rearrangement, sequence reads were collapsed and filtered. Productive Simpson clonality was computed per sample as the square root of Simpson's diversity index over productive rearrangements. Entries here come from immuneACCESS through TCRdb and include only in-frame sequences with V and J called. Some clones fail to appear in such tables; in the studies checked, an unresolved V gene covers under half of the shortfall, and the cause of the remainder is unknown. V and J calls and clone size follow that table, whereas D and trimming were derived from the DNA. The sample table records 300,000 to 400,000 clones; around 82% of these occur just once. 3% of the sample rests with the top ten.

Results and caveats for the whole study, not just this receptor: Clinical and demographic metadata were provided uncurated, with the amount varying by source and participant.

CDR1 is given as LGHDT and CDR2 as YNNKEL, both from the germline V gene (reference sequence). V is cut by 1 base and J by 3 bases, and the space between the germline ends is 4 bases. The CDR3 contains 14 residues, cysteine and phenylalanine counted. Only CDR3 DNA remains: 42 bases, in frame from the first base. Sequencing was carried out using peripheral blood. The clonotype comes from a man aged 30-40 years with active or convalescent COVID-19. The chain is assembled from TRBV3-1 (or the pseudogene TRBV3-2) and TRBJ2-6; too little of a D gene remains to name it. The nucleotides read TGTGCCAGCAGCCAAGCTTTTGGGGCCAACGTCCTGACTTTC. It is translated as CASSQAFGANVLTF.